A single sample gave rise to the 18 T cell receptor beta chains below, sequenced in a study of T cell responses to AZD1222 COVID-19 vaccine. The method was immunoSEQ multiplex PCR; TCRdb's version includes in-frame clones alone and lacks a portion of them. The sample comprises 200,000 or so clones, approximately 94% of which are singletons, and about 1% rests with the top ten. Sequenced here: peripheral blood, sampled on day 0 of MenACWY control vaccination. All receptors derive from an adult in good health.

The V and J genes are TRBV7-2 and TRBJ1-1; unclear D gene. The CDR3 extends over 16 amino acids. CDR1 is SGHTA, CDR2 FQGNSA, per germline. V was trimmed by 1 base and J by 0 bases, leaving 12 bases between them. This CDR3 reads CASSLVPSEMNTEAFF. CDR3 in DNA: TGTGCCAGCAGCTTAGTCCCAAGCGAAATGAACACTGAAGCTTTCTTT.

The chain couples TRBV2 to TRBJ1-2, with D tentatively TRBD1 (5 bases). Germline CDR1 is SNHLY and CDR2 is FYNNEI. The CDR3 runs to 14 residues. V was clipped by 9 bases and J by 4 bases, with 18 bases between them. Here the CDR3 DNA reads TGTGCCAGACTACCATCGGGGGGTTCCTATGGCTACACCTTC. It translates to CARLPSGGSYGYTF. The full variable domain, its missing parts supplied by reference TRBV2 and TRBJ1-2, is EPEVTQTPSHQVTQMGQEVILRCVPISNHLYFYWYRQILGQKVEFLVSFYNNEISEKSEIFDDQFSVERPDGSNFTLKIRSTKLEDSAMYFCARLPSGGSYGYTFGSGTRLTVV.

V is TRBV7-2 and J is TRBJ1-4; no reliable D call. Trimming took 3 bases from V and 8 from J, leaving 13 bases between them. This CDR3 spans 14 amino acids. Germline V gene data show CDR1 as SGHTA and CDR2 as FQGNSA. CDR3 residues: CASSFYGAEEKLFF. The CDR3 DNA follows: TGTGCCAGCAGCTTCTACGGTGCAGAGGAAAAACTGTTTTTT.

The V gene is TRBV6-5, the J gene TRBJ1-2; 7 nucleotides line up with TRBD1. V shed 8 bases, J shed 1 base, and the junction held 7 bases outside the gene matches. The germline V gene encodes CDR1 MNHEY and CDR2 SVGAGI. This CDR3 has 14 residues. DNA for the CDR3: TGTGCCAGCCGCTCGGGACAGTTTAACTATGGCTACACCTTC. Protein product: CASRSGQFNYGYTF.

The table lists this clone with a count of one. V usage is TRBV7-2 and J usage is TRBJ1-2, with 11 bases that match TRBD1. V shed 5 bases and J 8 bases; nucleotides not matched to a gene: 19. Germline V gene data show CDR1 as SGHTA and CDR2 as FQGNSA. The CDR3 spans 18 residues. The CDR3 sequence: CASSVSGTGGNSARGYTF. CDR3 DNA: TGTGCCAGCAGCGTCTCCGGGACAGGGGGAAATTCGGCCCGGGGCTACACCTTC.

The genes are TRBV19 and TRBJ1-5, with 7 bases matching TRBD1. Germline CDR1 LNHDA, CDR2 SQIVND (reference sequence). V was clipped by 3 bases and J by 9 bases; unmatched bases: 11. CDR3 length: 15 amino acids. CDR3 protein: CASSIPQGGRTPQHF. The CDR3 nucleotides read TGTGCCAGTAGTATCCCTCAAGGGGGCAGGACGCCCCAGCATTTT.

This clone was seen only a few times. The chain recombines TRBV7-8 with TRBJ1-1, with TRBD1 identical over 10 bases. Germline CDR1 is SGHVS and CDR2 is FQNEAQ. The CDR3 is 15 residues long. J lost 2 bases, V lost 5 bases, and 5 bases had no gene match. The CDR3 sequence: CASSRDRGPNTEAFF. CDR3 coding DNA: TGTGCCAGCAGCCGAGACAGGGGGCCTAACACTGAAGCTTTCTTT.

This rearrangement joins TRBV2 to TRBJ1-1; D is ambiguous. This CDR3 region has 13 residues. Germline V gives CDR1 SNHLY, CDR2 FYNNEI. The V and J ends lost 3 bases and 3 bases respectively, with 8 bases between them. The CDR3 loop is CASSEEGYTEAFF. The CDR3 region has the DNA TGTGCCAGCAGTGAGGAGGGCTACACTGAAGCTTTCTTT. The full variable domain, in which reference TRBV2 and TRBJ1-1 provide the parts outside the CDR3, is EPEVTQTPSHQVTQMGQEVILRCVPISNHLYFYWYRQILGQKVEFLVSFYNNEISEKSEIFDDQFSVERPDGSNFTLKIRSTKLEDSAMYFCASSEEGYTEAFFGQGTRLTVV.

The chain joins TRBV9 to TRBJ2-1; 13 bases are a match to TRBD2. Germline V CDR1 and CDR2: SGDLS, YYNGEE. The length of the CDR3 is 16 residues. J lost 5 bases, V lost 3 bases, and 5 bases had no gene match. CDR3 protein: CASSARLAGGHNEQFF. The CDR3 bases are TGTGCCAGCAGCGCCCGACTAGCGGGGGGACACAATGAGCAGTTCTTC.

The chain couples TRBV2 to TRBJ1-1; D unresolved. CDR1 and CDR2 (germline): SNHLY, FYNNEI. This CDR3 has 14 residues. V gave up 8 bases and J gave up 1 base, with 14 bases separating them. For the CDR3, the DNA is TGTGCCAGCTCCCGATGGGCCACGAACACTGAAGCTTTCTTT. Amino acids: CASSRWATNTEAFF.

This chain links TRBV12-3 or TRBV12-4 with TRBJ2-2, with D unclear. Trimming removed 7 bases from V and 1 base from J, with 4 bases in between. The CDR3 has 12 amino acids. DNA of the CDR3: TGTGCCAGCATCCAGAACACCGGGGAGCTGTTTTTT. It yields the protein CASIQNTGELFF.

The chain joins TRBV28 to TRBJ1-4, with 11 positions matching TRBD1. This CDR3 has 13 amino acids. V lost 6 bases and J lost 10; bases outside the gene matches: 4. Looked up from germline, CDR1 is MDHEN and CDR2 is SYDVKM. For the CDR3, the DNA is TGTGCCAGCAGGGCCGGGACAGGGGGAAAACTGTTTTTT. The encoded protein is CASRAGTGGKLFF. Combining the CDR3 with reference TRBV28 and TRBJ1-4 gives the whole variable domain DVKVTQSSRYLVKRTGEKVFLECVQDMDHENMFWYRQDPGLGLRLIYFSYDVKMKEKGDIPEGYSVSREKKERFSLILESASTNQTSMYLCASRAGTGGKLFFGSGTQLSVL.

This chain connects TRBV30 to TRBJ1-2, with TRBD1 matching over 8 bases. CDR1 is GTSNPN and CDR2 is SVGIG in the germline V gene (reference sequence). The CDR3 runs 15 residues. V trimming: 2 bases; J trimming: 0 bases; junction bases outside the gene matches: 5. This CDR3 reads CAWSLRTGPNYGYTF. Written as DNA, the CDR3 is TGTGCCTGGAGTCTACGGACAGGGCCTAACTATGGCTACACCTTC.

The chain has TRBV19 and TRBJ1-2; D gene uncertain. CDR1 is LNHDA and CDR2 is SQIVND in the germline V gene (reference sequence). Trimming cost V 11 bases and J 3 bases, with 13 bases left between them. This CDR3 spans 12 amino acids. CDR3 in amino acids: CARQWIDYGYTF. The CDR3 nucleotides read TGTGCCCGTCAGTGGATTGACTATGGCTACACCTTC.

This clone appeared once. J is TRBJ2-2 and V is TRBV6-5; tentatively, D is TRBD1 (5 bases). This CDR3 has 15 residues. Germline lookup yields CDR1 MNHEY and CDR2 SVGAGI. The V end was cut by 6 bases, the J end by 6 bases, with 17 bases between. For the CDR3, the DNA is TGTGCCAGCAGCGGACACGCTGGTACACCCGGGGAGCTGTTTTTT. This gives the protein CASSGHAGTPGELFF.

V usage is TRBV6-5 and J usage is TRBJ2-1; D is ambiguous. Trimming took off 4 bases at V and 8 bases at J, with 9 bases between the two ends. The CDR3 sequence is 12 residues long. Germline V lookup: CDR1 MNHEY, CDR2 SVGAGI. The CDR3 reads CASSSLRDEQFF. CDR3 coding DNA: TGTGCCAGCAGTTCCCTTCGGGATGAGCAGTTCTTC.

V and J are TRBV14 and TRBJ2-7; TRBD2 matches at 10 bases. V lost 1 base and J lost 3; bases outside the gene matches: 6. Per germline, CDR1 SGHDN and CDR2 FVKESK. This CDR3 is built from 16 residues. The CDR3 protein is CASSQAASGGLYEQYF. In DNA, the CDR3 is TGTGCCAGCAGCCAAGCGGCTAGCGGGGGACTCTACGAGCAGTACTTC.

The V call is TRBV5-1, the J call TRBJ1-4; tentative D call: TRBD1 (5 bases). V was clipped by 4 bases and J by 6 bases, with 22 bases between them. The CDR3 runs 17 residues. Germline V CDR1 and CDR2: SGHRS, YFSETQ. DNA for the CDR3: TGCGCCAGCAGCGTTGGCCGGGGGGTCGTCCGGGATGAAAAACTGTTTTTT. It yields the protein CASSVGRGVVRDEKLFF.